Described below is a single T cell receptor (beta chain) sequence and its context. This record belongs to a study of blood T cell repertoires in COVID-19. Study-level background: The United States, Italy and Spain provided the acute and convalescent COVID-19 samples. Sources were T cells, B-cell-depleted T cells, or PBMCs; the material itself was cDNA or gDNA.

Trimming removed 6 bases from V and 3 bases from J, with 6 bases in between. The CDR3 extends over 12 amino acids. Germline loops: CDR1 SNHLY, CDR2 FYNNEI. Source study methods: For nucleated cells, counts were estimated from reference gene primer amplification. Assay used: immunoSEQ multiplex PCR; TCRdb lists only in-frame clones, some missing. D and trimming come from the DNA, and the V and J calls and clone size come from that table. This table has a few hundred thousand clones, more than 70% appearing once. The sample was peripheral blood. This sequence joins TRBV2 and TRBJ2-1, with a tentative D call TRBD1 (5 bases). The TCR originated in a man of 80 years or more with acute or convalescent COVID-19. CDR3 in DNA: TGTGCCAGCAGGACAGACTACAATGAGCAGTTCTTC. Translation gives CASRTDYNEQFF.